This is a list of T cell receptor beta chains from one sample in a study of T cells in Graves' hyperthyroidism and ophthalmopathy. TCRdb re-analysed the multiplex PCR reads in MiXCR, keeping a single row per CDR3 protein. The sample includes some 600,000 distinct CDR3 sequences, roughly 13% of them seen just once. The sequencing input was blood. Every receptor here comes from a woman under 40 with Graves' hyperthyroidism that later progressed to Graves' ophthalmopathy. CDR3s include the opening cysteine and the closing phenylalanine or tryptophan.

>TRBJ1-3|TRBV7-2
CASSLAPGPYNGNTIYF
>TRBJ1-2|TRBV6-1
CASSIGTGYYGYTF
>TRBJ2-7|TRBV12-3/TRBV12-4
CASSLSLQTYEQYF
>TRBJ1-5|TRBV2
CASTKDRDQPQHF
>TRBJ2-1|TRBV20-1
CSARDLAGVNEQFF
>TRBJ2-3|TRBV20-1
CSAPTSGVTDTQYF
>TRBJ1-2|TRBV12-3/TRBV12-4
CASNTWLDGYTF
>TRBJ2-3|TRBV20-1
CSTSSTDTQYF
>TRBJ1-1|TRBV11-2
CASSLFRGPTGEAFF
>TRBJ1-1|TRBV6-2/TRBV6-3
CASSWGESDTEAFF
>TRBJ1-1|TRBV3-1
CASNDGQLTREAFF
>TRBJ2-1|TRBV24-1
CATSVRGQGSNEQFF
>TRBJ2-7|TRBV29-1
CSVGGGRGYEQYF
>TRBJ2-1|TRBV4-1
CASSQAGLPEMDEQFF
>TRBJ1-5|TRBV4-1
CASSQGRSQPQHF
>TRBJ2-1|TRBV29-1
CSVVEEYNEQFF
>TRBJ2-6|TRBV19
CASKGPGANVLTF